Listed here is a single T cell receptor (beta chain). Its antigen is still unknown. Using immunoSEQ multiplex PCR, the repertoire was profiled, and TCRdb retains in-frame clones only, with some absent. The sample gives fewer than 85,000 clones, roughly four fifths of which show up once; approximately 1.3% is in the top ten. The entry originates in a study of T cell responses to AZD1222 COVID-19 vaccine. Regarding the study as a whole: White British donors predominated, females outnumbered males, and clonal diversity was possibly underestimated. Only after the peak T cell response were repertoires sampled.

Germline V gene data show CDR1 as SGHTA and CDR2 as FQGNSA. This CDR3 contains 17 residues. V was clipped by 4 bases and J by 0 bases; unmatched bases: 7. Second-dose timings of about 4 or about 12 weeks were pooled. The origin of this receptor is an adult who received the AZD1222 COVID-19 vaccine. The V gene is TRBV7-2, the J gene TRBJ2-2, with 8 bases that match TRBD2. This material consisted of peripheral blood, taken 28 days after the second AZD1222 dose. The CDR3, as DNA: TGTGCCAGCAGCTCCTCCCCTAGCGGGTCGAACACCGGGGAGCTGTTTTTT. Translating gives CASSSSPSGSNTGELFF.